The 13 T cell receptor beta chains below all came from one sample that was sequenced in a study of blood T cell repertoires in COVID-19. Libraries were prepared by immunoSEQ multiplex PCR; TCRdb keeps only in-frame clonotypes and omits some of them. The sample holds around 210,000 clones; roughly 85% are singletons and the top ten take around 5.5%. Sequences were obtained from peripheral blood. These receptor sequences come from a man aged 50-59 years with COVID-19, enrolled during active disease.

The genes are TRBV9 and TRBJ2-2; no reliable D call. The ends were cut back, 4 bases at V and 8 bases at J, with 21 bases in the middle. This CDR3 region has 16 residues. In germline, CDR1 is SGDLS, CDR2 YYNGEE. The CDR3 DNA follows: TGTGCCAGCAGCCCGAGAGCCCTATACAGTATTGGGGAGCTGTTTTTT. As protein: CASSPRALYSIGELFF.

The gene calls are TRBV29-1 and TRBJ1-1; 8 positions agree with TRBD1. CDR1 is SQVTM, CDR2 ANQGSEA, per germline. This CDR3 spans 14 amino acids. Germline trimming cut 7 bases from V and 5 bases from J; bases unmatched to any gene: 12. CDR3 sequence: CSGTGGITGTEAFF. The DNA of the CDR3 is TGCAGCGGTACAGGGGGAATAACGGGAACTGAAGCTTTCTTT.

This clone was detected only once. The chain uses TRBV4-1 and TRBJ1-1; weak D call: TRBD1 (6 bases). There are 15 residues in the CDR3. Germline V lookup: CDR1 MGHRA, CDR2 YSYEKL. V was shortened by 2 bases and J by 1 base, with 11 bases between the two germline ends. In DNA form, the CDR3 reads TGCGCCAGCAGCCAACAGGGACACCCGAACACTGAAGCTTTCTTT. This translates into CASSQQGHPNTEAFF.

The V gene is TRBV27, the J gene TRBJ1-2; D remains unclear. Germline loops: CDR1 MNHEY, CDR2 SMNVEV (reference sequence). V was shortened by 9 bases and J by 2 bases, with 13 bases between the two germline ends. The CDR3 runs to 13 residues. CDR3 sequence: CASREGANYGYTF. The DNA of the CDR3 is TGTGCCAGTCGGGAGGGCGCCAACTATGGCTACACCTTC.

This rearrangement joins TRBV6-6 to TRBJ1-4; D perhaps matches TRBD1 (6 bases). CDR3 size: 16 residues. Germline CDR1 reads MNHNY; CDR2 reads SVGAGI (reference sequence). V lost 4 bases, J lost 3 bases, and 15 bases lay in between. The CDR3 spells CASSLRGGAANEKLFF. The CDR3 coding sequence is TGTGCCAGCAGTTTACGGGGGGGGGCTGCTAATGAAAAACTGTTTTTT.

This clone was found once. This chain joins TRBV5-1 and TRBJ1-2; TRBD1 matches 8 bases. Germline V gene lookup returns CDR1 SGHRS and CDR2 YFSETQ. The CDR3 extends over 14 amino acids. The V segment lost 1 base and the J segment 5 bases; nucleotides outside the gene matches: 4. CDR3 DNA sequence: TGCGCCAGCAGCTTGCAGGGGGCTTGGTATGGCTACACCTTC. Its protein is CASSLQGAWYGYTF.

The chain couples TRBV6-5 to TRBJ2-5; D is perhaps TRBD2 (6 bases). Looked up from germline, CDR1 is MNHEY and CDR2 is SVGAGI. V dropped 4 bases and J dropped 2 bases, with 14 bases sitting between them. The CDR3 spans 15 residues. The CDR3 loop reads CASSLERTIQETQYF. CDR3 coding DNA: TGTGCCAGCAGTTTAGAAAGGACTATTCAAGAGACCCAGTACTTC.

The CDR3 nucleotides are TGTGCCATCAGTGAGTCGAACCGGGAATTTCAGTACTTC. It specifies CAISESNREFQYF. The rearrangement joins TRBV10-3 to TRBJ2-4; D might be TRBD2 (5 bases). Germline CDR1 ENHRY, CDR2 SYGVKD. There are 13 residues in the CDR3. V gave up 0 bases and J gave up 11 bases, with 11 bases separating them.

This clone was detected a few times. This chain connects TRBV7-9 to TRBJ2-7; 10 bases fit TRBD1. CDR1 and CDR2 from the germline V gene are SEHNR and FQNEAQ (reference sequence). Trimming removed 3 bases from V and 2 bases from J; junction bases left unmatched: 1. The CDR3 contains 14 residues. The CDR3 coding sequence is TGTGCCAGCAGCTTCGGGACAGGGGCCTACGAGCAGTACTTC. This encodes CASSFGTGAYEQYF. The whole variable domain, remainder taken from reference TRBV7-9 and TRBJ2-7, is DTGVSQNPRHKITKRGQNVTFRCDPISEHNRLYWYRQTLGQGPEFLTYFQNEAQLEKSRLLSDRFSAERPKGSFSTLEIQRTEQGDSAMYLCASSFGTGAYEQYFGPGTRLTVT.

This clone came up a few times. The chain carries TRBV2 and TRBJ2-7, with D tentatively TRBD1 (5 bases). Between the trimmed V and J ends, which lost 2 bases and 4 bases, there was a span of 12 bases. Germline V CDR1 and CDR2: SNHLY, FYNNEI. The CDR3 contains 14 residues. This chain's CDR3 is CASSERGAVYEQYF. For the CDR3, the DNA is TGTGCCAGCAGTGAACGTGGGGCCGTTTACGAGCAGTACTTC.

The CDR3 reads CASSYGRGGPNEQFF. In DNA, the CDR3 is TGTGCCAGCAGTTACGGGCGGGGGGGCCCCAATGAGCAGTTCTTC. The chain combines TRBV6-6 with TRBJ2-1; 9 nucleotides agree with TRBD2. This CDR3 contains 15 residues. Germline CDR1 MNHNY, CDR2 SVGAGI (reference sequence). V shed 2 bases, J shed 6 bases, and the junction held 5 bases outside the gene matches.

The chain couples TRBV7-2 to TRBJ2-1, with 7 bases matching TRBD1. J was trimmed by 3 bases and V by 3 bases; bases with no gene match: 2. CDR3 size: 14 residues. Germline values: CDR1 SGHTA, CDR2 FQGNSA. CDR3 in amino acids: CASSLDRYYNEQFF. The CDR3, as DNA: TGTGCCAGCAGCTTGGACAGGTACTACAATGAGCAGTTCTTC.

The chain is built from TRBV6-5 and TRBJ2-3; D not certain. CDR3 length: 15 residues. The germline CDR1 and CDR2 sequences are MNHEY and SVGAGI. The V gene lost 2 bases and the J gene lost 2 bases, with 11 bases spanning the gap. CDR3 sequence reads: CASSYDWPPTDTQYF. CDR3 coding DNA: TGTGCCAGCAGTTACGACTGGCCTCCCACAGATACGCAGTATTTT.